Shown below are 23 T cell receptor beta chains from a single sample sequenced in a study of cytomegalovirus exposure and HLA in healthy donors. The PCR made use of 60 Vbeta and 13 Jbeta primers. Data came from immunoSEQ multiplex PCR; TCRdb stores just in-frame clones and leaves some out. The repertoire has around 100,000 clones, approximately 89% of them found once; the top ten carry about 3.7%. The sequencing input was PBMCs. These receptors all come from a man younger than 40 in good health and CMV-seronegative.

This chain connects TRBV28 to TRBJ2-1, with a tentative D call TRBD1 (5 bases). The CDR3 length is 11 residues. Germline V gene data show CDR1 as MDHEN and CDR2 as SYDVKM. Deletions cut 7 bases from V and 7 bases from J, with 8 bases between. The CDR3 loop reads CASTQGNEQFF. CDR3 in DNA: TGTGCCAGCACCCAGGGTAATGAGCAGTTCTTC.

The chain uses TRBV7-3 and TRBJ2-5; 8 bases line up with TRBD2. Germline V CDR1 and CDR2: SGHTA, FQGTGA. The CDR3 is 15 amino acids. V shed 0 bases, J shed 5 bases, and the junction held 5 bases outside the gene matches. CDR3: CASSLTSGVGETQYF. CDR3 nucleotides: TGTGCCAGCAGCTTAACTAGCGGGGTCGGGGAGACCCAGTACTTC.

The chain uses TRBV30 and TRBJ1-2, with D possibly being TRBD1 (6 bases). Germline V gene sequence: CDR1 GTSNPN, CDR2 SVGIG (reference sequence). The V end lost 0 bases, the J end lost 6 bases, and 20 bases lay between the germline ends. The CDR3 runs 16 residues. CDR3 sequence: CAWSVVRGRSRNGYTF. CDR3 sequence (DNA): TGTGCCTGGAGTGTCGTCAGGGGAAGGTCCAGAAATGGCTACACCTTC.

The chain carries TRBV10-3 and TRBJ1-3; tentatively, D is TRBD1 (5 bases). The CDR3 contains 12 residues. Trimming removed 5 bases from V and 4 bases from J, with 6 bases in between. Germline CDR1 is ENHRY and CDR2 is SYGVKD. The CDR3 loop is CAISQGGNTIYF. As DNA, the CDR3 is TGTGCCATCAGTCAGGGAGGAAACACCATATATTTT.

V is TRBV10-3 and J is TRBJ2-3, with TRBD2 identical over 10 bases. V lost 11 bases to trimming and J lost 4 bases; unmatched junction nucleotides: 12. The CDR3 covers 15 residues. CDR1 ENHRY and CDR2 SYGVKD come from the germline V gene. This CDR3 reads CASGPSGGVADTQYF. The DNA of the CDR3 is TGTGCCTCAGGGCCCAGCGGGGGGGTAGCAGATACGCAGTATTTT.

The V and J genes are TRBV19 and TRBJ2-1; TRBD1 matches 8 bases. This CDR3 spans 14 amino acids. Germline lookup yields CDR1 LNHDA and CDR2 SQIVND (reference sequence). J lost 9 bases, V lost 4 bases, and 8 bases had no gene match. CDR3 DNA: TGTGCCAGTAGTAGGCGGACAGGGATGGGTGAGCAGTTCTTC. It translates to CASSRRTGMGEQFF.

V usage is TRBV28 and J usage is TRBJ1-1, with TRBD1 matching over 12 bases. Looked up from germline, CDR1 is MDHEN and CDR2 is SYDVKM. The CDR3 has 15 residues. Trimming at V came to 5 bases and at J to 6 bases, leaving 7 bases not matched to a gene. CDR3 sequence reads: CASSTGQGASAEAFF. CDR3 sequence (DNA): TGTGCCAGCAGTACGGGACAGGGGGCCAGCGCTGAAGCTTTCTTT.

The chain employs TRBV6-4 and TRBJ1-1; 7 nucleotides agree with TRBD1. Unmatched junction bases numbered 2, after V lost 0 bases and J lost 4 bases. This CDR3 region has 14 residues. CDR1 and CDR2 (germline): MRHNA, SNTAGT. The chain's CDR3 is CASSDSTGSTEAFF. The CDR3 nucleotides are TGTGCCAGCAGTGACTCGACAGGGAGCACTGAAGCTTTCTTT.

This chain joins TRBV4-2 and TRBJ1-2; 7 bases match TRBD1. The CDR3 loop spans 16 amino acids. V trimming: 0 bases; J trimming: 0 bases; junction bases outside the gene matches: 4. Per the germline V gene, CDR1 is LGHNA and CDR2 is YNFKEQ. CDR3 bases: TGTGCCAGCAGCCAAGAAGGGACAGCATCTAACTATGGCTACACCTTC. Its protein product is CASSQEGTASNYGYTF.

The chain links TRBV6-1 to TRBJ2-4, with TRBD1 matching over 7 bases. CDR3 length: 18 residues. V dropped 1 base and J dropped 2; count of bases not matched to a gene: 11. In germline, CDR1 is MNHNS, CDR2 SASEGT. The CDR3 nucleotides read TGTGCCAGCAGTGAAGGGGGTCACAGGGGTCCGTCCAAAAACATTCAGTACTTC. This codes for CASSEGGHRGPSKNIQYF.

In DNA form, the CDR3 reads TGTGCCAGCAGTTGGCGAGGAGGGACGACTGAAGCTTTCTTT. Protein sequence: CASSWRGGTTEAFF. The V call is TRBV6-5, the J call TRBJ1-1; possibly TRBD1 for D (5 bases). Deletions cut 4 bases from V and 5 bases from J, with 14 bases between. In germline, CDR1 is MNHEY, CDR2 SVGAGI. CDR3 size: 14 residues.

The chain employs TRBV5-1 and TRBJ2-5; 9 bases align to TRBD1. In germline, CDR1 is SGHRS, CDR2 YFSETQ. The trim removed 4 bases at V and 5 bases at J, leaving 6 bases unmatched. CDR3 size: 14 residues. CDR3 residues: CASSPQGAGETQYF. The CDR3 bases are TGCGCCAGCAGCCCACAGGGGGCAGGGGAGACCCAGTACTTC.

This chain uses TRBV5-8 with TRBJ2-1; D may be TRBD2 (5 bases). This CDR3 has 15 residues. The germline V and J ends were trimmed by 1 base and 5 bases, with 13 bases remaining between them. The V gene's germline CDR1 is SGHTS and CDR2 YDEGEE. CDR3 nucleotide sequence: TGTGCCAGCAGCTTGTTTCGGGGTTTCGACAATGAGCAGTTCTTC. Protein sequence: CASSLFRGFDNEQFF.

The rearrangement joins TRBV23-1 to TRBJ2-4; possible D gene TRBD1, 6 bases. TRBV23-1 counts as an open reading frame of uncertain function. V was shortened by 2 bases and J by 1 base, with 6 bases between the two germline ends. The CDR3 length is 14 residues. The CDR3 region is CASSQQGAKNIQYF. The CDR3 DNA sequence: TGCGCCAGCAGTCAACAGGGGGCCAAAAACATTCAGTACTTC.

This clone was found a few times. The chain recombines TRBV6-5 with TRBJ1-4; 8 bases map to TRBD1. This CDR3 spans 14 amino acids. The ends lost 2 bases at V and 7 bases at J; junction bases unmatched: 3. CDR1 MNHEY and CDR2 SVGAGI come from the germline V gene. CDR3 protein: CASSYRQGFEKLFF. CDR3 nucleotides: TGTGCCAGCAGTTACCGACAGGGGTTTGAAAAACTGTTTTTT.

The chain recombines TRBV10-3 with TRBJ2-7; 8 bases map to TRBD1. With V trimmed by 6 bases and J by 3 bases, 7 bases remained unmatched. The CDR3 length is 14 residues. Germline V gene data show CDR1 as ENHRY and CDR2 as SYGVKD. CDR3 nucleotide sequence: TGTGCCATCAGATCGGACAGGGTGGACTACGAGCAGTACTTC. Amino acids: CAIRSDRVDYEQYF.

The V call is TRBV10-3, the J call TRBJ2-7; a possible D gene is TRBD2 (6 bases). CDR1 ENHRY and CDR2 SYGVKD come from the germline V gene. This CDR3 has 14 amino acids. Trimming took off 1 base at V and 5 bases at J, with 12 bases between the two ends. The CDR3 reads CAISEFVGGDEQYF. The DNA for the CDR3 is TGTGCCATCAGTGAGTTTGTAGGCGGGGACGAGCAGTACTTC.

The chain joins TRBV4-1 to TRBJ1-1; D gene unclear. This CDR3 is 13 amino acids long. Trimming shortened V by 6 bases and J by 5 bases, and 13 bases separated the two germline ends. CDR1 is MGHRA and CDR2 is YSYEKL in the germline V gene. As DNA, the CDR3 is TGCGCCAGCAGGACACCAGGAGGGACTGAAGCTTTCTTT. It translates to CASRTPGGTEAFF.

The chain's CDR3 is CAWSNKNSVNEKLFF. DNA for the CDR3: TGTGCCTGGAGTAATAAGAACAGTGTTAATGAAAAACTGTTTTTT. The V call is TRBV30, the J call TRBJ1-4; unclear D gene. Between the trimmed V and J ends, which lost 2 bases and 4 bases, there was a span of 14 bases. From germline, CDR1 is GTSNPN and CDR2 SVGIG (reference sequence). The CDR3 loop spans 15 amino acids. The full variable domain, with the rest looked up from reference TRBV30 and TRBJ1-4, is SQTIHQWPATLVQPVGSPLSLECTVEGTSNPNLYWYRQAAGRGLQLLFYSVGIGQISSEVPQNLSASRPQDRQFILSSKKLLLSDSGFYLCAWSNKNSVNEKLFFGSGTQLSVL.

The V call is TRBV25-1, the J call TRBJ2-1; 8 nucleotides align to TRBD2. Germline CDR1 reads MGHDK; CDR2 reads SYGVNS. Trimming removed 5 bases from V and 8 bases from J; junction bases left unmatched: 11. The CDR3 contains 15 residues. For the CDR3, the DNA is TGTGCCAGCAGTCCCAGCGGGAGCCCGCGGGATGAGCAGTTCTTC. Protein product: CASSPSGSPRDEQFF.

Written as DNA, the CDR3 is TGTGCCAGCAGCTTGGAGTCAGGGGGCGAAAAACTGTTTTTT. Its protein is CASSLESGGEKLFF. The chain has TRBV5-6 and TRBJ1-4; 8 nucleotides align to TRBD1. Unmatched junction bases numbered 3, after V lost 0 bases and J lost 8 bases. There are 14 residues in the CDR3. Germline V CDR1 and CDR2: SGHDT, YYEEEE.

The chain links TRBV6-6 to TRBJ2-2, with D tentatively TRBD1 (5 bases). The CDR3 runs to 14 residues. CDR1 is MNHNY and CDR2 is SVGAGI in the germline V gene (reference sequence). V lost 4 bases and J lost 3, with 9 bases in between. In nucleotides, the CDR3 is TGTGCCAGCAGTTCCCCAGGGTACACCGGGGAGCTGTTTTTT. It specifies CASSSPGYTGELFF.

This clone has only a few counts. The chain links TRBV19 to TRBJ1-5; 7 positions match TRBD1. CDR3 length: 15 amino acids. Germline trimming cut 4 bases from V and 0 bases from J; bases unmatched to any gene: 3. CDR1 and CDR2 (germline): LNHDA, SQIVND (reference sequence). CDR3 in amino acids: CASSNTGDSNQPQHF. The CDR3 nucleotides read TGTGCCAGTAGTAATACAGGGGATAGCAATCAGCCCCAGCATTTT.